This TCR beta chain appears in the sequencing data of a study of blood T cell repertoires in COVID-19. Study context: The United States, Italy and Spain were the sources of the acute and convalescent COVID-19 samples. The cDNA or gDNA used as material had been derived from T cells, B-cell-depleted T cells, or PBMCs.

CDR3 size: 15 residues. Trimming cost V 1 base and J 2 bases, with 12 bases left between them. Germline CDR1 and CDR2: LGHNA and YSLEER. Per the original methods: How many nucleated cells were present was estimated from reference gene primer amplification. Profiling relied on immunoSEQ multiplex PCR, and the TCRdb table lists in-frame clones only, not all of them. The V and J calls and clone size are taken from that table; D and trimming were inferred from the DNA. Among hundreds of thousands of clones listed, 87% were seen once. This receptor was taken from a young woman who had recovered from COVID-19. The V and J genes are TRBV4-3 and TRBJ2-7; D perhaps matches TRBD2 (5 bases). Sample: peripheral blood. The CDR3 region is CASSQVAQTTYEQYF. The DNA of the CDR3 is TGCGCCAGCAGCCAAGTGGCACAGACTACCTACGAGCAGTACTTC.